This T cell receptor (beta chain) was profiled in a study of CD8 T cells in ankylosing spondylitis. Making use of molecular barcodes, quantitative 5'-RACE generated TCR beta libraries. TCRdb fed the 5' RACE reads into MiXCR, producing one record per CDR3 protein. The table lists under 950,000 distinct CDR3 sequences, 15% to 20% of them singletons. V was clipped by 4 bases and J by 0 bases, with 4 bases between them. The germline gives CDR1 SQVTM, CDR2 ANQGSEA. The CDR3 covers 13 residues. Study results and limitations: Characteristic, it appeared, of ankylosing spondylitis blood was a TCR beta motif of fewer than 10 highly homologous variants. Earlier literature documents some of the motif variants in reactive arthritis synovial fluid and blood. The study looked at matched synovial fluid samples from ankylosing spondylitis patients. Disease-linked clones were reported to be significantly enriched there. Clones linked with disease were CD8+ and fairly uncommon in the peripheral blood.

About this clonotype: Antigen unknown.

Sequencing was carried out using blood, either unsorted or a sorted T cell fraction (not recorded which). The clonotype originates from a male donor with ankylosing spondylitis. V usage is TRBV29-1 and J usage is TRBJ2-6; no clear D gene. Written as DNA, the CDR3 is TGCAGCGTTGCCATCTCTGGGGCCAACGTCCTGACTTTC. Its translation: CSVAISGANVLTF.